Below, 15 T cell receptor beta chains from the same sample are listed, as sequenced in a study of T cell responses to AZD1222 COVID-19 vaccine. Profiled with immunoSEQ multiplex PCR; TCRdb holds only in-frame clones, not every one. In the table there are roughly 89,000 clones, approximately 88% of which are singletons. Here the sequenced sample was peripheral blood, taken on day 0 of MenACWY control vaccination. The receptors originated from an adult in good health.

This chain links TRBV11-3 with TRBJ2-1, with D unclear. This CDR3 comprises 13 residues. In germline, CDR1 is SGHNT, CDR2 YENEEA. V was trimmed by 0 bases and J by 3 bases, leaving 3 bases between them. The CDR3 spells CASSLEGYNEQFF. The CDR3 DNA sequence: TGTGCCAGCAGCTTAGAGGGCTACAATGAGCAGTTCTTC.

V is TRBV29-1 and J is TRBJ2-2; maybe TRBD1 (6 bases). Germline loops: CDR1 SQVTM, CDR2 ANQGSEA. The V gene lost 0 bases and the J gene lost 2 bases, with 10 bases spanning the gap. The CDR3 extends over 15 amino acids. CDR3 region: CSVEDWGRNTGELFF. The CDR3 region has the DNA TGCAGCGTTGAAGACTGGGGGCGCAACACCGGGGAGCTGTTTTTT.

The chain recombines TRBV30 with TRBJ1-2; 8 nucleotides agree with TRBD1. The germline gives CDR1 GTSNPN, CDR2 SVGIG (reference sequence). This CDR3 has 15 residues. V lost 2 bases and J lost 4; bases outside the gene matches: 9. The CDR3 nucleotides read TGTGCCTGGAGTCTTGGACAGGGAAGATTCTATGGCTACACCTTC. Protein product: CAWSLGQGRFYGYTF.

This rearrangement joins TRBV18 to TRBJ2-1, with 7 bases lining up with TRBD1. Germline CDR1 and CDR2: KGHSH and LQKENI. V lost 3 bases, J lost 6 bases, and 11 bases stayed unmatched. The CDR3 sequence is 16 residues long. This CDR3 is CASSPTGTASGNEQFF. DNA for the CDR3: TGTGCCAGCTCACCTACCGGGACAGCCTCCGGCAATGAGCAGTTCTTC.

The chain couples TRBV19 to TRBJ1-5; D is unclear. V dropped 6 bases and J dropped 0 bases, with 6 bases sitting between them. CDR1 is LNHDA, CDR2 SQIVND, per germline (reference sequence). The CDR3 spans 13 residues. The CDR3 sequence is CASRLYSNQPQHF. In nucleotides, the CDR3 is TGTGCCAGTAGACTATATAGCAATCAGCCCCAGCATTTT.

This chain uses TRBV7-9 with TRBJ2-5; D is unclear. V shed 4 bases and J shed 3 bases, with 12 bases lying between them. The CDR3 totals 14 residues. The V gene's germline CDR1 is SEHNR and CDR2 FQNEAQ (reference sequence). CDR3 nucleotide sequence: TGTGCCAGCAGCTCAGTCCCTTGGGAAGAGACCCAGTACTTC. Translating it yields CASSSVPWEETQYF.

Only a few counts were recorded for this clone. The chain carries TRBV29-1 and TRBJ1-1, with D perhaps matching TRBD1 (5 bases). The CDR3 loop spans 12 amino acids. CDR1 is SQVTM, CDR2 ANQGSEA, per germline. The ends were cut back, 6 bases at V and 6 bases at J, with 14 bases in the middle. CDR3 DNA sequence: TGCAGCGTCGAGGGAAGGGGCCCTGAAGCTTTCTTT. It specifies CSVEGRGPEAFF. Full variable domain (remainder filled in from reference TRBV29-1 and TRBJ1-1): SAVISQKPSRDICQRGTSLTIQCQVDSQVTMMFWYRQQPGQSLTLIATANQGSEATYESGFVIDKFPISRPNLTFSTLTVSNMSPEDSSIYLCSVEGRGPEAFFGQGTRLTVV.

The genes are TRBV30 and TRBJ2-1, with D possibly matching TRBD2 (6 bases). The V and J ends lost 5 bases and 7 bases respectively, with 18 bases between them. The germline gives CDR1 GTSNPN, CDR2 SVGIG (reference sequence). This CDR3 spans 14 amino acids. The CDR3 region is CAWLRHGTDNEQFF. The CDR3 DNA reads as TGTGCCTGGCTTCGCCACGGGACTGATAATGAGCAGTTCTTC.

This chain connects TRBV27 to TRBJ2-5; D is perhaps TRBD2 (5 bases). CDR1 is MNHEY and CDR2 is SMNVEV in the germline V gene (reference sequence). This CDR3 is built from 14 residues. Trimming took off 7 bases at V and 5 bases at J, with 17 bases between the two ends. CDR3: CASKGGYGRETQYF. CDR3 DNA: TGTGCCAGCAAAGGCGGGTACGGTCGGGAGACCCAGTACTTC.

The chain employs TRBV20-1 and TRBJ2-1, with TRBD2 as a possible D gene (6 bases). Germline V gene sequence: CDR1 DFQATT, CDR2 SNEGSKA (reference sequence). The germline V and J ends were trimmed by 3 bases and 3 bases, with 15 bases remaining between them. This CDR3 comprises 15 residues. The CDR3 is CSASPTGTYYNEQFF. The CDR3 DNA reads as TGCAGTGCTAGTCCGACTGGGACTTACTACAATGAGCAGTTCTTC.

The V call is TRBV19, the J call TRBJ1-2, with a possible D match to TRBD1 (5 bases). In germline, CDR1 is LNHDA, CDR2 SQIVND (reference sequence). The CDR3 runs to 14 residues. V was clipped by 1 base and J by 0 bases, with 6 bases between them. The CDR3 DNA sequence: TGTGCCAGTAGTATAGCGACAGCTAACTATGGCTACACCTTC. This sequence encodes CASSIATANYGYTF.

The chain links TRBV5-6 to TRBJ2-7; 7 bases agree with TRBD1. The V segment lost 5 bases and the J segment 2 bases; nucleotides outside the gene matches: 10. CDR3 length equals 15 residues. Germline V gene data show CDR1 as SGHDT and CDR2 as YYEEEE. The CDR3 loop is CASRRDRVLPYEQYF. CDR3 bases: TGTGCCAGCAGGAGAGACAGGGTTTTACCCTACGAGCAGTACTTC.

This rearrangement joins TRBV7-9 to TRBJ2-5, with D unclear. Trimming pared 3 bases from V and 1 base from J, leaving 0 bases between. The length of the CDR3 is 11 residues. Germline V lookup: CDR1 SEHNR, CDR2 FQNEAQ (reference sequence). The CDR3 DNA reads as TGTGCCAGCAGCTTCCAAGAGACCCAGTACTTC. Encoded protein: CASSFQETQYF.

V gene TRBV10-3 combines with J gene TRBJ1-6; D not certain. Germline V gives CDR1 ENHRY, CDR2 SYGVKD. This CDR3 contains 12 residues. Trimming shortened V by 10 bases and J by 7 bases, and 11 bases separated the two germline ends. Here the CDR3 reads CATSRGNSPLHF. CDR3 in DNA: TGTGCCACCTCCAGAGGGAATTCACCCCTCCACTTT.

The V and J genes are TRBV3-1 (or the pseudogene TRBV3-2) and TRBJ2-7; 7 bases agree with TRBD2. Germline loops: CDR1 LGHDT, CDR2 YNNKEL (reference sequence). With 4 bases clipped from V and 7 bases from J, the junction kept 7 bases outside the gene matches. The CDR3 is 13 amino acids. The CDR3 is CASSPSNGREQYF. Written as DNA, the CDR3 is TGTGCCAGCAGCCCATCAAACGGGAGGGAGCAGTACTTC.